The 14 T cell receptor beta chains below all came from one sample that was sequenced in a study of cytomegalovirus exposure and HLA in healthy donors. 13 Jbeta primers and 60 Vbeta primers were used for the PCR. Measured with immunoSEQ multiplex PCR; TCRdb has only the in-frame clones, and not every one. Of about 200,000 clones listed, about 88% are singletons. The sequencing input was PBMCs. The receptors derive from a woman in her twenties or thirties in good health and CMV-seronegative.

The chain couples TRBV11-2 to TRBJ2-2; 9 nucleotides line up with TRBD2. CDR3 length: 17 amino acids. CDR1 and CDR2 (germline): SGHAT, FQNNGV. V shed 3 bases, J shed 7 bases, and the junction held 12 bases outside the gene matches. The CDR3 sequence: CASSFPGAGGPGGELFF. In nucleotides, the CDR3 is TGTGCCAGCAGCTTCCCCGGGGCGGGAGGGCCGGGCGGGGAGCTGTTTTTT.

The chain is built from TRBV30 and TRBJ2-5; TRBD1 matches at 9 bases. There are 14 residues in the CDR3. Germline V CDR1 and CDR2: GTSNPN, SVGIG (reference sequence). V shed 3 bases and J 7 bases; nucleotides not matched to a gene: 9. CDR3: CAWSPTGGGGTQYF. In nucleotides, the CDR3 is TGTGCCTGGAGCCCTACAGGGGGCGGGGGGACCCAGTACTTC.

The rearrangement uses TRBV6-6 and TRBJ2-3; 7 nucleotides align to TRBD1. The CDR3 extends over 16 amino acids. Trimming took 2 bases from V and 0 from J; bases not matched to a gene: 5. CDR1 and CDR2 from the germline V gene are MNHNY and SVGAGI (reference sequence). CDR3 DNA: TGTGCCAGCAGTTACCCAGGACAGGAAAGCACAGATACGCAGTATTTT. Amino acid sequence: CASSYPGQESTDTQYF.

V usage is TRBV18 and J usage is TRBJ1-1; 10 bases are a match to TRBD1. With 3 bases clipped from V and 7 bases from J, the junction kept 2 bases outside the gene matches. The CDR3 is made up of 13 amino acids. Germline assignment: CDR1 KGHSH and CDR2 LQKENI. CDR3 region: CASSPGQGVEAFF. CDR3 DNA sequence: TGTGCCAGCTCACCCGGACAGGGGGTTGAAGCTTTCTTT.

The chain carries TRBV7-2 and TRBJ2-1; 10 bases line up with TRBD2. Trimming removed 5 bases from V and 2 bases from J; junction bases left unmatched: 3. The CDR3 is 15 amino acids. CDR1 is SGHTA, CDR2 FQGNSA, per germline. The CDR3 DNA reads TGTGCCAGCAGCAAACTAGCGGGGACCTACAATGAGCAGTTCTTC. It is translated as CASSKLAGTYNEQFF. The entire variable domain, with the rest obtained from reference TRBV7-2 and TRBJ2-1, is as follows: GAGVSQSPSNKVTEKGKDVELRCDPISGHTALYWYRQSLGQGLEFLIYFQGNSAPDKSGLPSDRFSAERTGGSVSTLTIQRTQQEDSAVYLCASSKLAGTYNEQFFGPGTRLTVL.

The gene calls are TRBV25-1 and TRBJ2-5; 12 bases align to TRBD2. Per the germline V gene, CDR1 is MGHDK and CDR2 is SYGVNS. This CDR3 is built from 15 residues. J was trimmed by 4 bases and V by 3 bases; bases with no gene match: 3. The CDR3 sequence: CASSELAGGRETQYF. The CDR3 nucleotides are TGTGCCAGCAGTGAGCTAGCGGGGGGGAGAGAGACCCAGTACTTC.

The V and J genes are TRBV2 and TRBJ1-5; 8 bases map to TRBD1. The germline V gene has CDR1 SNHLY and CDR2 FYNNEI. The CDR3 covers 14 residues. Trimming took 4 bases from V and 7 from J; bases not matched to a gene: 6. The CDR3 coding sequence is TGTGCCAGCAGTGCGACAGGGGAAGGGCAGCCCCAGCATTTT. Its protein is CASSATGEGQPQHF. The entire variable domain, with the rest obtained from reference TRBV2 and TRBJ1-5, is as follows: EPEVTQTPSHQVTQMGQEVILRCVPISNHLYFYWYRQILGQKVEFLVSFYNNEISEKSEIFDDQFSVERPDGSNFTLKIRSTKLEDSAMYFCASSATGEGQPQHFGDGTRLSIL.

The chain couples TRBV10-3 to TRBJ2-3; D unclear. Germline V gene data show CDR1 as ENHRY and CDR2 as SYGVKD. This CDR3 has 13 amino acids. V shed 7 bases and J shed 5 bases, with 13 bases lying between them. The CDR3 bases are TGTGCCATCAATGAATTCACACAAGATACGCAGTATTTT. This codes for CAINEFTQDTQYF.

A few counts support this clone. The chain employs TRBV5-1 and TRBJ2-7; D perhaps matches TRBD1 (5 bases). CDR3 length equals 14 residues. Germline V CDR1 and CDR2: SGHRS, YFSETQ. Trimming left V 3 bases short and J 1 base short, with 11 bases between. Here the CDR3 DNA reads TGCGCCAGCAGCTCTACTGACAGATCCTACGAGCAGTACTTC. It yields the protein CASSSTDRSYEQYF.

There are a few counts of this clone. V usage is TRBV28 and J usage is TRBJ2-5; 11 bases match TRBD2. Trimming at V came to 4 bases and at J to 0 bases, leaving 4 bases not matched to a gene. Per the germline V gene, CDR1 is MDHEN and CDR2 is SYDVKM. The CDR3 covers 16 residues. CDR3 sequence (DNA): TGTGCCAGCAGTTCCCGACTAGCGGGGAACCAAGAGACCCAGTACTTC. Residues: CASSSRLAGNQETQYF.

V is TRBV29-1 and J is TRBJ2-7; D may be TRBD2 (5 bases). Trimming removed 5 bases from V and 4 bases from J, with 9 bases in between. The CDR3 contains 11 residues. Germline CDR1 is SQVTM and CDR2 is ANQGSEA. The CDR3 region has the DNA TGCAGCGTTAGAGAGGGATACGAGCAGTACTTC. It specifies CSVREGYEQYF.

The rearrangement joins TRBV9 to TRBJ2-5; a possible D gene is TRBD2 (7 bases). The germline gives CDR1 SGDLS, CDR2 YYNGEE. This CDR3 contains 15 residues. Trimming removed 4 bases at V and 5 bases at J, with 18 bases between. CDR3 protein: CASSPRGAGAETQYF. The CDR3 nucleotides are TGTGCCAGCAGCCCTCGGGGCGCGGGGGCGGAGACCCAGTACTTC. Full variable domain (rest looked up from reference TRBV9 and TRBJ2-5): DSGVTQTPKHLITATGQRVTLRCSPRSGDLSVYWYQQSLDQGLQFLIQYYNGEERAKGNILERFSAQQFPDLHSELNLSSLELGDSALYFCASSPRGAGAETQYFGPGTRLLVL.

This clone was counted a few times. The chain links TRBV5-6 to TRBJ1-2; 8 nucleotides line up with TRBD1. Germline V CDR1 and CDR2: SGHDT, YYEEEE. With 0 bases clipped from V and 8 bases from J, the junction kept 9 bases outside the gene matches. The CDR3 sequence is 15 residues long. For the CDR3, the DNA is TGTGCCAGCAGCTTGGGAGGGGGACAGGACGGCGGCTACACCTTC. It translates to CASSLGGGQDGGYTF.

V is TRBV11-3 and J is TRBJ2-7; 8 bases align to TRBD1. V shed 5 bases, J shed 6 bases, and the junction held 15 bases outside the gene matches. CDR1 is SGHNT, CDR2 YENEEA, per germline. The CDR3 is 16 residues long. CDR3 DNA: TGTGCCAGCAGCCCCGGGACAGGAGTGGGACTGGGCGAGCAGTACTTC. Its translation: CASSPGTGVGLGEQYF.